This T cell receptor (beta chain) was documented in a study of early T cells in non-severe SARS-CoV-2 infection. About the research overall: Bulk RNA from unsorted whole blood was sequenced; chains were unpaired.

Attached unique molecular identifiers marked individual cDNA molecules. A single record per CDR3 protein comes from TCRdb applying MiXCR to the 5' RACE reads. Among tens of thousands of distinct CDR3 sequences listed, 6% to 8% were seen once. This clonotype was counted at least ten times. Its target is unknown. Whole-study findings and limits: Lookups in VDJdb leaned toward anti-spike CD8 responses and missed private and CD4 specificities.

The receptor's source is an adult who was a healthcare worker with PCR-confirmed SARS-CoV-2 infection or an uninfected control (not recorded which). The material sequenced was whole blood, taken at baseline.

CDR3 loop: CASSGTGTSYEQYF. Here the CDR3 DNA reads TGTGCCAGCAGCGGGACCGGGACCTCCTACGAGCAGTACTTC. This rearrangement joins TRBV7-9 to TRBJ2-7; either TRBD1 or TRBD2 may fit D (5 bases each). From germline, CDR1 is SEHNR and CDR2 FQNEAQ (reference sequence). V lost 5 bases and J lost 0, with 11 bases in between. CDR3 size: 14 residues.